The clone carrying this T cell receptor beta chain appeared once. What it recognizes is unknown. The data derive from a study of cytomegalovirus exposure and HLA in healthy donors. Overall study results and limits: Associated with HLA alleles at 0.05 false discovery rate in a later analysis were 16,951 TCR beta sequences. A later analysis linked a missense variant in DCLRE1C to the trimming of TCR beta V and J genes. Most observed TCR sequences were rare, whereas some public TCRs were detected in many donors. A further, later analysis showed that HLA-associated TCR beta chains (compared with equally common others) were more clonally expanded.

The PCR ran on 60 Vbeta and 13 Jbeta primers. TCRdb keeps only in-frame clones here, not all; method: immunoSEQ multiplex PCR. The table records around 130,000 clones, roughly 76% of them present only once. Germline-derived CDR1 and CDR2 are SGDLS and YYNGEE. CDR3 length equals 16 residues. V was pared by 0 bases and J by 1 base, with 12 bases between. This clonotype was sampled from a man in his thirties or forties in good health and CMV-seronegative. Sequencing was performed on PBMCs. The V gene is TRBV9, the J gene TRBJ2-3, with D possibly being TRBD2 (6 bases). This chain's CDR3 is CASSVAEGLGTDTQYF. DNA of the CDR3: TGTGCCAGCAGCGTAGCGGAGGGTCTGGGCACAGATACGCAGTATTTT.